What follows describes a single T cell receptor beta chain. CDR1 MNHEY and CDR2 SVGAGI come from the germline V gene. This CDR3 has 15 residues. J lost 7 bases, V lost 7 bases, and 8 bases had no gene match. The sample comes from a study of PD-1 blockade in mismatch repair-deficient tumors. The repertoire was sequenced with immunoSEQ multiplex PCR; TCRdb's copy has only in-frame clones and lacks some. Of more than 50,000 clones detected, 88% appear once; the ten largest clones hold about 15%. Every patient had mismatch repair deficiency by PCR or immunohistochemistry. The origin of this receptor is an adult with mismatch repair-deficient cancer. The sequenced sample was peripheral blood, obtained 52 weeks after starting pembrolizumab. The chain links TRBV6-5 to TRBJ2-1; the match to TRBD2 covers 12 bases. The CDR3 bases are TGTGCCAGCAATAAAGGACTAGCGGGATTTAATGAGCAGTTCTTC. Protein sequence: CASNKGLAGFNEQFF.